The source of this T cell receptor (beta chain) is a study of regulatory T cells in long-lasting Graves disease. Noted time point: newly diagnosed GD, antithyroid drugs for less than 3 months. RNA isolated from PBMCs was used to make the TCR library. iRepertoire HTBI primers and Arm-PCR of CDR3 regions built TCR beta libraries. TCRdb processed the multiplex PCR reads anew with MiXCR; each CDR3 protein has one entry. The sample carries approximately 310,000 distinct CDR3 sequences, 15% to 20% recorded once. A few counts support this clonotype. The length of the CDR3 is 13 residues. Trimming took off 5 bases at V and 2 bases at J, with 10 bases between the two ends. The V gene's germline CDR1 is SEHNR and CDR2 FQNEAQ (reference sequence).

The sample consisted of peripheral blood mononuclear cells (PBMCs), taken at new diagnosis, from a patient treated with antithyroid drugs. This receptor was taken from a female donor with Graves disease. The chain is built from TRBV7-9 and TRBJ2-7, with D unresolved. The CDR3 loop reads CASSAPTAYEQYF. CDR3 nucleotides: TGTGCCAGCAGCGCCCCTACCGCCTACGAGCAGTACTTC.